This TCR beta chain was identified in a study of early T cells in non-severe SARS-CoV-2 infection. One entry per CDR3 protein, called by TCRdb with MiXCR from the 5' RACE reads. The table has roughly 50,000 distinct CDR3 sequences, roughly 7.6% seen once. Trimming shortened V by 0 bases and J by 9 bases, and 9 bases separated the two germline ends. CDR3 size: 12 residues. Germline CDR1 reads GTSNPN; CDR2 reads SVGIG (reference sequence). The chain carries TRBV30 and TRBJ1-5; D not resolved. The TCR sequence derives from an adult who was a healthcare worker with PCR-confirmed SARS-CoV-2 infection or an uninfected control (not recorded which). The sample was whole blood, taken at baseline. CDR3 protein: CAWSVELGPQHF. CDR3 sequence (DNA): TGTGCCTGGAGTGTAGAGTTAGGGCCCCAGCATTTT.